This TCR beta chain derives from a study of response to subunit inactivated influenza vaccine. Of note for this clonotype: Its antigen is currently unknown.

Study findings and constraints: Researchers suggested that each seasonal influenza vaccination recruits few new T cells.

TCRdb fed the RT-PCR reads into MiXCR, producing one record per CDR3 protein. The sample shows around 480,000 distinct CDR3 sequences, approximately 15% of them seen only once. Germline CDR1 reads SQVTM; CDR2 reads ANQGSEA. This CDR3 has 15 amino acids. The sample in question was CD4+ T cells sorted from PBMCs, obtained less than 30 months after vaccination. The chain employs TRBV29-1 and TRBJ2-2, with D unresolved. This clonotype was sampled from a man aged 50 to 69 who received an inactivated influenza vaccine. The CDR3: CSATKPLGSTGELFF. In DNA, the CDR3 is TGCAGTGCAACAAAACCCCTTGGAAGCACCGGGGAGCTGTTTTTT.